This TCR beta chain was identified in a study of breast tumors, draining lymph nodes, adjacent tissues. Findings and caveats of the study: Tumor T cell lymph node origin was a supported hypothesis, not proven. Luminal-like breast cancer showed significantly higher tumor–nontumor repertoire similarity than basal-like.

A note on this clonotype: Its cognate antigen is unknown. The junction and the germline gene differ at one end; a read error may be behind it.

Germline V gene sequence: CDR1 LNHDA, CDR2 SQIVND (reference sequence). The CDR3 extends over 17 amino acids. Breast cancer patients provided tissue from their axillary draining lymph nodes. Via MiXCR, TCRdb re-called the multiplex PCR reads, giving one row per CDR3 protein. The table includes about 110,000 distinct CDR3 sequences, 30% detected once. Material: axillary lymph node tissue. This TCR came from a female donor with breast cancer. Some clones in this sample may be carry-over from other donors' samples. The chain couples TRBV19 to TRBJ2-1, with TRBD1 matching over 10 bases. The CDR3 DNA reads as TGTGCCAGTAGAACGTTCAAGGGGGACAGGGGTTACAATGAGCAGTCCTTC. It translates to CASRTFKGDRGYNEQSF.